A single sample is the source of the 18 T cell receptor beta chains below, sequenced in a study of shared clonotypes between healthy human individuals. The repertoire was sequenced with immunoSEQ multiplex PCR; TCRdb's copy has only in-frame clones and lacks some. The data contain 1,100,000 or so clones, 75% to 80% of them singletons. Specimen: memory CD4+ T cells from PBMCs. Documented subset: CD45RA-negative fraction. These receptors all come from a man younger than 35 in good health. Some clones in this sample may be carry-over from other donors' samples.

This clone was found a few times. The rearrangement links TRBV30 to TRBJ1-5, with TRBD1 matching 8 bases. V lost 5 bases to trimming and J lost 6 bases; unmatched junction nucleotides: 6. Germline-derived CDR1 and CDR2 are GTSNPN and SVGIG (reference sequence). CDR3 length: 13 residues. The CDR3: CAWATGGGQPQHF. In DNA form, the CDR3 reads TGTGCCTGGGCTACAGGGGGGGGTCAGCCCCAGCATTTT.

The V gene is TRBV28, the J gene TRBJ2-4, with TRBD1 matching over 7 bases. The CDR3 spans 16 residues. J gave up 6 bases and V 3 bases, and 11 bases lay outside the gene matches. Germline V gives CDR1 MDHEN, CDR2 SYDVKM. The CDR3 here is CASSLWQTGITNIQYF. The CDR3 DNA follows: TGTGCCAGCAGTTTGTGGCAGACAGGGATAACAAACATTCAGTACTTC.

The CDR3 protein is CASSLNLGGQDTEAFF. The CDR3 DNA reads as TGTGCCAGCAGCTTGAATTTAGGGGGGCAGGACACTGAAGCTTTCTTT. This rearrangement joins TRBV5-6 to TRBJ1-1, with TRBD1 as a possible D gene (6 bases). The CDR3 sequence is 16 residues long. Germline CDR1 and CDR2: SGHDT and YYEEEE. V gave up 1 base and J gave up 3 bases, with 16 bases separating them.

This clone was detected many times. Here the CDR3 reads CASSQEAISGRVHEQFF. The CDR3 DNA is TGCGCCAGCAGCCAAGAAGCGATTAGCGGGAGGGTGCATGAGCAGTTCTTC. This chain uses TRBV4-3 with TRBJ2-1; TRBD2 agrees at 11 bases. The length of the CDR3 is 17 residues. Trimming cost V 0 bases and J 8 bases; bases outside gene matches: 9. The germline V gene encodes CDR1 LGHNA and CDR2 YSLEER.

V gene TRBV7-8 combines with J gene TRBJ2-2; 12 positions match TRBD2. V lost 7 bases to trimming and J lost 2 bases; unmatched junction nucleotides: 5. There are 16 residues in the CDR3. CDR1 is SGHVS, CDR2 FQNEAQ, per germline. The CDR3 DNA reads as TGTGCCAGCACCAGGACTAGCGGGACTAACACCGGGGAGCTGTTTTTT. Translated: CASTRTSGTNTGELFF.

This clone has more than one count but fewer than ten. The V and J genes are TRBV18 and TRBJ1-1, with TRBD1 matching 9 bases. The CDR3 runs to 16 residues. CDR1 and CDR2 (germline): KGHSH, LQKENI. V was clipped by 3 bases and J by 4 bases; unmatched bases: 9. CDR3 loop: CASSPLTGGEGTEAFF. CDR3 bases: TGTGCCAGCTCACCTTTAACAGGGGGCGAGGGCACTGAAGCTTTCTTT. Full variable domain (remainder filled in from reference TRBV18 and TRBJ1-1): NAGVMQNPRHLVRRRGQEARLRCSPMKGHSHVYWYRQLPEEGLKFMVYLQKENIIDESGMPKERFSAEFPKEGPSILRIQQVVRGDSAAYFCASSPLTGGEGTEAFFGQGTRLTVV.

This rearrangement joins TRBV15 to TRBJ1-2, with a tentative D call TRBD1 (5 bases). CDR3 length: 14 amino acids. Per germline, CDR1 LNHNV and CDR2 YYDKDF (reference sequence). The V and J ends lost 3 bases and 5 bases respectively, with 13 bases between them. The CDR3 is CATSREVGLYGYTF. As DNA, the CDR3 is TGTGCCACCAGCAGGGAGGTGGGACTGTATGGCTACACCTTC.

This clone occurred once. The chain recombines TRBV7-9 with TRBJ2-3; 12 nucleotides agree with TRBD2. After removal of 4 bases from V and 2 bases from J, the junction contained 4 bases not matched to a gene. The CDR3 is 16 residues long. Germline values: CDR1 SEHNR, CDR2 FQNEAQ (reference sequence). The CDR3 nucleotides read TGTGCCAGCAGCTATACTAGCGGGAGGCCCACAGATACGCAGTATTTT. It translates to CASSYTSGRPTDTQYF.

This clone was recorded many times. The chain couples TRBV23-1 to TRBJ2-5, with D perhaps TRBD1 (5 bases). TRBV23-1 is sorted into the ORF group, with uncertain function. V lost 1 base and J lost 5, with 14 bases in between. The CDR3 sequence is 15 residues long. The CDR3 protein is CASSQYKGPPETQYF. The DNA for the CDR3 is TGCGCCAGCAGTCAATATAAGGGGCCACCTGAGACCCAGTACTTC.

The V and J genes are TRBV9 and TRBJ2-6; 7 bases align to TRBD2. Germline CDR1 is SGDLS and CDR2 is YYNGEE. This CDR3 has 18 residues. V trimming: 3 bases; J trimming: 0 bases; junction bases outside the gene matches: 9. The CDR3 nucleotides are TGTGCCAGCAGCGATCTTGGACTAGTCGCCTCTGGGGCCAACGTCCTGACTTTC. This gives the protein CASSDLGLVASGANVLTF. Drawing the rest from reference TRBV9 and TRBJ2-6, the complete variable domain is DSGVTQTPKHLITATGQRVTLRCSPRSGDLSVYWYQQSLDQGLQFLIQYYNGEERAKGNILERFSAQQFPDLHSELNLSSLELGDSALYFCASSDLGLVASGANVLTFGAGSRLTVL.

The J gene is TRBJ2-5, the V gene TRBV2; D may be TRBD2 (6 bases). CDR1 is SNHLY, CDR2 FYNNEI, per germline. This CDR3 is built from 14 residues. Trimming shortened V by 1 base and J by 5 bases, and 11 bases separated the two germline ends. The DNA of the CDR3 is TGTGCCAGCAGTGAAGGTGGGACTGTGGAGACCCAGTACTTC. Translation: CASSEGGTVETQYF.

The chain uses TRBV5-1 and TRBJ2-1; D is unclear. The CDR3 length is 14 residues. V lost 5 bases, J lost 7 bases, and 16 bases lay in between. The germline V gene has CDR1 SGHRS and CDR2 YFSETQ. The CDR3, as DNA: TGCGCCAGCAGGGCATTAGATTTAAGGAATGAGCAGTTCTTC. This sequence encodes CASRALDLRNEQFF. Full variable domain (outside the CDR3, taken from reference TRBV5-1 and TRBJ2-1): KAGVTQTPRYLIKTRGQQVTLSCSPISGHRSVSWYQQTPGQGLQFLFEYFSETQRNKGNFPGRFSGRQFSNSRSEMNVSTLELGDSALYLCASRALDLRNEQFFGPGTRLTVL.

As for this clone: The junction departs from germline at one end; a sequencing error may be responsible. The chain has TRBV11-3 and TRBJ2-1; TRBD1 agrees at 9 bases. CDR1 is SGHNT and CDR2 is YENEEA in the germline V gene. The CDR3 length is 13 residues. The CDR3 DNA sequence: TGTGCCAGCAGCTTAGCACAGGGGGCGAGGATCCTCTTC. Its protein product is CASSLAQGARILF.

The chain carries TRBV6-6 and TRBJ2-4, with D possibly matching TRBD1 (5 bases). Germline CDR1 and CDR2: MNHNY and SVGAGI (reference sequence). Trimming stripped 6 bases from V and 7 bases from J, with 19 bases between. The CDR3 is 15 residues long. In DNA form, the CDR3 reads TGTGCCAGCAGCCAATCTCAGCGACAGTCGAACATTCAGTACTTC. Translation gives CASSQSQRQSNIQYF.

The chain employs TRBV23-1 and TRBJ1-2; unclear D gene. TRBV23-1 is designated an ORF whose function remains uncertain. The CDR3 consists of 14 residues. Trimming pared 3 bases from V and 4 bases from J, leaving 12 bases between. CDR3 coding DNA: TGCGCCAGCAGTCAGATGGCGCTCCCCTATGGCTACACCTTC. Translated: CASSQMALPYGYTF.

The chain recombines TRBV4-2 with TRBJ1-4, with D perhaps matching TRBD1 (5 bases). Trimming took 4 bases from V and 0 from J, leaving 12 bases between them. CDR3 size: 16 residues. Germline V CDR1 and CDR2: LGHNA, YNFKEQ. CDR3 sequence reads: CASSRAGGATNEKLFF. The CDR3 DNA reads TGTGCCAGCAGCCGGGCTGGAGGGGCAACTAATGAAAAACTGTTTTTT.

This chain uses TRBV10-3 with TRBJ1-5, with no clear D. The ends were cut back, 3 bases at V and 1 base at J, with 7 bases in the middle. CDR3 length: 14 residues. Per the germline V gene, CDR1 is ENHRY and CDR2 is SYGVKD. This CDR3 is CAISDWGSNQPQHF. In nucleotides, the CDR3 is TGTGCCATCAGTGATTGGGGAAGCAATCAGCCCCAGCATTTT.

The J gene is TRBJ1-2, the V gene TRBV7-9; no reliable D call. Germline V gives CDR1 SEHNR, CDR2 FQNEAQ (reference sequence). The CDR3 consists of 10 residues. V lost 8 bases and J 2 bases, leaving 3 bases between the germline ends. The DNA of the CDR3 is TGTGCCAGCGGAAACTATGGCTACACCTTC. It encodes CASGNYGYTF.